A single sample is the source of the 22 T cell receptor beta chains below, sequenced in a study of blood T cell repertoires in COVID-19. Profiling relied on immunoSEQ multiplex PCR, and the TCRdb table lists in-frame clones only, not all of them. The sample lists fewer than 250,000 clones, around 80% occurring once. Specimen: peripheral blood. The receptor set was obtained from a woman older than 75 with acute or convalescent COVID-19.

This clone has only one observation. The CDR3 here is CASSPDSGADTQYF. The CDR3 DNA reads TGTGCCAGTAGTCCCGACTCGGGGGCAGATACGCAGTATTTT. The chain combines TRBV19 with TRBJ2-3; maybe TRBD2 (6 bases). This CDR3 is built from 14 residues. The germline CDR1 and CDR2 sequences are LNHDA and SQIVND (reference sequence). V was clipped by 5 bases and J by 4 bases, with 13 bases between them.

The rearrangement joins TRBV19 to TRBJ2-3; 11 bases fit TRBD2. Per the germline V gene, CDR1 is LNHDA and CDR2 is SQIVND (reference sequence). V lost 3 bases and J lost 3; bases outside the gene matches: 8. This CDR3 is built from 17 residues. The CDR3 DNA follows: TGTGCCAGTAGTATCCCCGGACTAGCGGGCCCAACAGATACGCAGTATTTT. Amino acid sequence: CASSIPGLAGPTDTQYF.

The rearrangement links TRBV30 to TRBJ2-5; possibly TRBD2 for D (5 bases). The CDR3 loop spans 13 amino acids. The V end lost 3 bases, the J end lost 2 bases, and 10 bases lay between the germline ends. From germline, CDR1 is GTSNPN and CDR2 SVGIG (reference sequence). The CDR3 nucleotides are TGTGCCTGGAGCAGACTATTTCAAGAGACCCAGTACTTC. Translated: CAWSRLFQETQYF.

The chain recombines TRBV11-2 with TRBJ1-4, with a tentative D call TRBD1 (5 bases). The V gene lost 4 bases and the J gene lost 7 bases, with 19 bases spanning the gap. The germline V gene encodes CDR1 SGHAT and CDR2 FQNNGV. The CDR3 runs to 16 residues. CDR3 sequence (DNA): TGTGCCAGCAGCTCCCTACCACCAGGGAATGGTGAAAAACTGTTTTTT. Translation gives CASSSLPPGNGEKLFF.

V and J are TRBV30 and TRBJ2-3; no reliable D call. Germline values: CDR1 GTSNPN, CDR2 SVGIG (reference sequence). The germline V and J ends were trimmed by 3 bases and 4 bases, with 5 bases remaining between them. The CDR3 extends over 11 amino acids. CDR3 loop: CAWRSADTQYF. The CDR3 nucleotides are TGTGCCTGGAGGTCGGCAGATACGCAGTATTTT.

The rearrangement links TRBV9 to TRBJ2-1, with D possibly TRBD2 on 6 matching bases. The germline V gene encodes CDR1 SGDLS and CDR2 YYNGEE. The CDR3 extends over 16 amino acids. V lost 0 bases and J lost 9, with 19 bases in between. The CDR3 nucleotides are TGTGCCAGCAGCGTAGCCCCCACTACCGGGGGAATTGAGCAGTTCTTC. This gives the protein CASSVAPTTGGIEQFF.

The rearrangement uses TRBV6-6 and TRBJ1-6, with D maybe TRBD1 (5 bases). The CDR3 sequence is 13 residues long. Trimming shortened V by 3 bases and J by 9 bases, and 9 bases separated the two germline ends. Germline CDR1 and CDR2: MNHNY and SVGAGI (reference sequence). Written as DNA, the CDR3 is TGTGCCAGCAGTTATCAGGGTGGTTCACCCCTCCACTTT. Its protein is CASSYQGGSPLHF.

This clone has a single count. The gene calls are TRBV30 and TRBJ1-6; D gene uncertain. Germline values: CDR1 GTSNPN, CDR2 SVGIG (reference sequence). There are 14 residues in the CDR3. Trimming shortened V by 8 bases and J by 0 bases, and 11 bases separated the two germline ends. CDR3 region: CAGFSTSYNSPLHF. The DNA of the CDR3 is TGTGCCGGCTTTTCAACCTCCTATAATTCACCCCTCCACTTT.

In DNA form, the CDR3 reads TGTGCCAGCAGTACGGGACAGAACTATGGCTACACCTTC. It codes for CASSTGQNYGYTF. The J gene is TRBJ1-2, the V gene TRBV2, with 7 bases that match TRBD1. The ends lost 5 bases at V and 2 bases at J; junction bases unmatched: 2. The CDR3 length is 13 residues. Germline assignment: CDR1 SNHLY and CDR2 FYNNEI.

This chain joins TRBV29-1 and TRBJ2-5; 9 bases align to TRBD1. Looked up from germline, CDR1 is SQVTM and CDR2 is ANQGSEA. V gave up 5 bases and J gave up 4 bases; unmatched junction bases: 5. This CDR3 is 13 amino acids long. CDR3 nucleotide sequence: TGCAGCGTTACGGACAGGGGAGGAGAGACCCAGTACTTC. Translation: CSVTDRGGETQYF.

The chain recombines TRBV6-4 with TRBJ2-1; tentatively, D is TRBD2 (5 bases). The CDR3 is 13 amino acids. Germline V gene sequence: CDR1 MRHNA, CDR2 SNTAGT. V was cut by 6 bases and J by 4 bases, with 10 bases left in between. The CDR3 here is CASSLEGYNEQFF. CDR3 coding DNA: TGTGCCAGCAGCCTTGAGGGTTACAATGAGCAGTTCTTC.

The CDR3 sequence is CASSLGTGSYNEQFF. The DNA of the CDR3 is TGCGCCAGCAGCCTTGGGACAGGCTCCTACAATGAGCAGTTCTTC. The J gene is TRBJ2-1, the V gene TRBV4-3, with 8 bases matching TRBD1. J gave up 0 bases and V 4 bases, and 2 bases lay outside the gene matches. Germline V gene sequence: CDR1 LGHNA, CDR2 YSLEER. The CDR3 sequence is 15 residues long.

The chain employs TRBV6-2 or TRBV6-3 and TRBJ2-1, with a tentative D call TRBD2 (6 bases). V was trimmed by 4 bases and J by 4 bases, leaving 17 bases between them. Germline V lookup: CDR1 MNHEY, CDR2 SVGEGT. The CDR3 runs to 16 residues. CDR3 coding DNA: TGTGCCAGCAGTTCTCCACGGAGGGCGGAGTACAATGAGCAGTTCTTC. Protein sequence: CASSSPRRAEYNEQFF.

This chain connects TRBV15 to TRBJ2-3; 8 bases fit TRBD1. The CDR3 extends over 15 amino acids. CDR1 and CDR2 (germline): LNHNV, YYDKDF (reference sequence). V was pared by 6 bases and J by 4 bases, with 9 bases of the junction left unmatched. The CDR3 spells CATRSFQQGADTQYF. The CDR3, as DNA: TGTGCCACCAGAAGTTTCCAACAGGGGGCAGATACGCAGTATTTT.

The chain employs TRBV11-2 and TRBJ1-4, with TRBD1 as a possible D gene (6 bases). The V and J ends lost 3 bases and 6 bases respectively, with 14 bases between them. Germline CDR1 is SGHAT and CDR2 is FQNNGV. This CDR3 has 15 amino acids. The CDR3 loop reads CASSFFRGNYEKLFF. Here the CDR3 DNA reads TGTGCCAGCAGCTTTTTCAGGGGCAATTATGAAAAACTGTTTTTT.

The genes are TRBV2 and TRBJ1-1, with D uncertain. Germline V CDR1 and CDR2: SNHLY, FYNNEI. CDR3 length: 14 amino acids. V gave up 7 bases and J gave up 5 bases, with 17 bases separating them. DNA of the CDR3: TGTGCCAGCAAAAGACGGACTCTTCCAACTGAAGCTTTCTTT. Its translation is CASKRRTLPTEAFF.

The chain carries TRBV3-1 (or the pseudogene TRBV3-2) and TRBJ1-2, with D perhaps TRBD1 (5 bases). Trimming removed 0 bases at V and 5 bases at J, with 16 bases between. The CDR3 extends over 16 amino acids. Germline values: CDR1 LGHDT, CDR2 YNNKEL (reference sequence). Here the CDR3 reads CASSQDRGMGLYGYTF. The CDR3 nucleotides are TGTGCCAGCAGCCAAGATCGAGGGATGGGACTGTATGGCTACACCTTC.

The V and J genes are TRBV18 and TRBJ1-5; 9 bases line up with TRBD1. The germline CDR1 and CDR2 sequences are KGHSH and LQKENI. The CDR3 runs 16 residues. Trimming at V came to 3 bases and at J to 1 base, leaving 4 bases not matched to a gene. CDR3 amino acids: CASSPTGGASNQPQHF. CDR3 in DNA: TGTGCCAGCTCACCTACAGGGGGCGCGAGCAATCAGCCCCAGCATTTT.

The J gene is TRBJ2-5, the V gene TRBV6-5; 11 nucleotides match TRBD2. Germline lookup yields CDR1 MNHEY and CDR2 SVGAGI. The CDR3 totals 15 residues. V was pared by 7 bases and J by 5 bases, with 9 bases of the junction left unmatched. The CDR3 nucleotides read TGTGCCAGCATAGCGGGGGGGACGGGACGCGAGACCCAGTACTTC. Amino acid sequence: CASIAGGTGRETQYF.

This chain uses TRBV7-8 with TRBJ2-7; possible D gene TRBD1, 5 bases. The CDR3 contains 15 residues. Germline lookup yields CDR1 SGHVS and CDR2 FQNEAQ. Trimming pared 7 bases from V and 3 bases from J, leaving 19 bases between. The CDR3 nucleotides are TGTGCCAGCATACCTAAAGAGGCAGGGAACTACGAGCAGTACTTC. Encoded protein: CASIPKEAGNYEQYF.

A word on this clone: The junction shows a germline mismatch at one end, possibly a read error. CDR3 sequence (DNA): TGTGCTAGCAGCTTAAACAGTGATCCGAACACCGGGGAGCTGTTTTTT. Translation gives CASSLNSDPNTGELFF. The chain recombines TRBV7-7 with TRBJ2-2; D gene unclear. Germline values: CDR1 SSHAT, CDR2 FNYEAQ (reference sequence). The CDR3 runs 16 residues.

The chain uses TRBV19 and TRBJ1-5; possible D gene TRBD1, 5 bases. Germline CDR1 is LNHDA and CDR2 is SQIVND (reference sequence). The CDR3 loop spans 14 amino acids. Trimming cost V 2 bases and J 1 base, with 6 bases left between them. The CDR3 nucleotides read TGTGCCAGTAGTATACGGGGGAGCAATCAGCCCCAGCATTTT. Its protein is CASSIRGSNQPQHF.